This TCR beta chain appears in the sequencing data of a study of OX40 agonist ivuxolimab in advanced cancers. As for the study in general: The patients received ivuxolimab by intravenous route every 2 weeks at 0.01 to 10 mg/kg.

Assay: immunoSEQ multiplex PCR; the TCRdb copy retains only in-frame clones and omits some. The table has about 30,000 clones, roughly nine tenths seen once. This clone was recorded once. Germline V CDR1 and CDR2: MNHEY, SMNVEV (reference sequence). Trimming took 2 bases from V and 1 from J; bases not matched to a gene: 6. The CDR3 sequence is 16 residues long. This receptor was obtained from an adult with an advanced solid tumor such as melanoma, head and neck, liver or kidney cancer. This specimen was CD4+ or CD8+ T cells sorted from blood, taken in a trial of the OX40 agonist ivuxolimab. V usage is TRBV27 and J usage is TRBJ2-7, with 9 bases matching TRBD2. CDR3 coding DNA: TGTGCCAGCAGTTTAGGGGTAGCGGGGGAATCCTACGAGCAGTACTTC. Its translation: CASSLGVAGESYEQYF.